This T cell receptor beta chain came from a study of CD8+ T cells in alopecia areata listed by TCRdb under 2018. With respect to the entire study: Treated patients were enrolled in an open-label pilot trial of oral tofacitinib, 5 to 10 mg twice daily, for moderate-to-severe alopecia areata. Tofacitinib-treated patients had biopsies at baseline and at 4 and 24 weeks of treatment, with a later scalp biopsy in several patients. RNA was obtained with the PAXgene miRNA kit for fixed scalp, the miRNeasy kit for PBMCs, and the RNeasy kit for mouse skin. Tofacitinib was administered for 6 to 18 months, and 6 months of follow-up off drug were then conducted to assess delayed response and recurrence. Clonality in the scalp was compared among normal scalp (n=4), patchy alopecia areata scalp (n=8), and alopecia totalis/universalis scalp (n=8). In humans, TCRbeta sequencing was performed on scalp tissue and on sorted CD4+ and CD8+ peripheral blood T cells from healthy controls and from patients with patchy or totalis/universalis alopecia areata. Amplification of TCRbeta CDR3 regions was done by immunoSEQ multiplex PCR using 35 Vbeta forward primers and 13 Jbeta reverse primers. High-throughput TCRbeta sequencing was used to examine T cell clonal expansion in alopecia areata in both the C3H/HeJ mouse model and human patients.

In light of the paper, this sample's time point label describes: baseline before oral tofacitinib. Peripheral blood and lesional scalp punch biopsies were obtained from patients with alopecia areata. After PBMCs were isolated by density centrifugation and stained for CD3, CD4 and CD8, a FACSAria was used to sort CD4+ and CD8+ T cells. CDR1 is given as SGHAT and CDR2 as FQNNGV, both from the germline V gene. V drops 4 bases and J drops 2 bases, leaving 14 bases in between. The CDR3 holds 15 amino acids from the cysteine to the phenylalanine. Just CDR3 DNA is preserved here, 45 bases in frame from base 1. There are a few counts of this clone. What antigen it recognizes has not been identified. No clone much larger than this one lies a single base away; base qualities are absent. Here is what the overall study found, with its caveats: Resident alphabeta T cells in normal human skin are also sequenced, complicating scalp TCR repertoire analysis, unlike mouse skin dominated by gammadelta T cells. Compared with mice, TCR sequences shared between patients were less clear, possibly partly because of HLA diversity across the patient population. Higher clonality and more expanded CD8+ clones were observed in lesional scalp than in normal scalp, particularly in alopecia totalis/universalis, a finding suggestive of antigenic drive.

Receptors were amplified or captured by the immunoSEQ multiplex PCR assay. For TCR sequencing, RNA was extracted from every sample and reverse transcribed into cDNA to serve as template. SuperScript III was used to make first-strand cDNA, primed with a 2:1 mix of oligo-dT and random hexamers. Amplification bias was assessed with a synthetic immune receptor repertoire, and residual bias was removed computationally. Regarding the original processing steps: Raw reads were preprocessed to remove errors, and CDR3 was defined by IMGT conventions from the conserved cysteine to phenylalanine. Clonality was computed by normalizing Shannon entropy by log2 of the number of productive unique TCRs and subtracting the result from 1. Whether each scalp clone was CD4 or CD8 was inferred by checking scalp TCRbeta sequences against the CD4 and CD8 repertoires from sorted blood. What TCRdb holds here is the immuneACCESS table cut down to in-frame rearrangements. Part of the clones is not present; checked against another copy, under half of the missing clones reflect an unresolved V gene, and the others are unexplained. V and J calls plus clone size are reproduced from that table; the DNA served to infer D and trimming. The sample contains over 100,000 clones, around 49% of them found a single time. The ten largest clones capture 15% to 20% of the sample.

Sample: CD8+ T cells sorted from blood, taken at week 0. Rearrangement joined TRBV11-2 to TRBJ2-5; a weak D assignment points to TRBD1 (6 bases agree). The source is a human donor with alopecia areata. The CDR3 protein: CASSYHRAIQETQYF. The bases are TGTGCCAGCAGCTACCACAGGGCGATACAAGAGACCCAGTACTTC. Full variable domain (CDR3 extended with the reference TRBV11-2 and TRBJ2-5 proteins): EAGVAQSPRYKIIEKRQSVAFWCNPISGHATLYWYQQILGQGPKLLIQFQNNGVVDDSQLPKDRFSAERLKGVDSTLKIQPAKLEDSAVYLCASSYHRAIQETQYFGPGTRLLVL.